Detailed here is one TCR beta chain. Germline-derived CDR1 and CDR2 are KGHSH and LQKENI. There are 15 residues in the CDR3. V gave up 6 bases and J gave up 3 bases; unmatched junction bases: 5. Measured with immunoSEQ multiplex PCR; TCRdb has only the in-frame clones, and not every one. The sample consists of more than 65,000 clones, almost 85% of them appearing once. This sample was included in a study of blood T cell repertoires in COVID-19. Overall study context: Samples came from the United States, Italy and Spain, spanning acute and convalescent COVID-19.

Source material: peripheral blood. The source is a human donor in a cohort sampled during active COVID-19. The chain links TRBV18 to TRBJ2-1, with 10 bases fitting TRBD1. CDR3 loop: CASSAGTGVYNEQFF. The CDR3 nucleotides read TGTGCCAGCTCTGCCGGGACAGGGGTCTACAATGAGCAGTTCTTC.